The clone carrying this T cell receptor beta chain was counted at least ten times. The antigen remains unidentified. Unique molecular identifiers were built into the TCRbeta library. Each CDR3 protein gets one entry after TCRdb re-called the PCR reads with MiXCR. Among about 140,000 distinct CDR3 sequences listed, about 9% were seen once. Between the trimmed V and J ends, which lost 3 bases and 5 bases, there was a span of 7 bases. There are 12 residues in the CDR3. The data are from a study of T-cell reconstitution after alpha-beta-depleted transplantation in children. Whole-study findings and limits: Surviving recipient cells, namely T cells and thymic progenitors, were the source of high day-60 TCRbeta diversity in some patients. After one year, T-cell counts and TCRbeta diversity mostly came from new T cells.

The sequences come from PBMCs, mostly from graft donor cells, collected 180 days after TCRalphabeta/CD19-depleted stem cell transplant. The chain is built from TRBV12-3 or TRBV12-4 and TRBJ1-2, with D unclear. The receptor was derived from a female patient aged 2-15 years who had a stem cell transplant for congenital amegakaryocytic thrombocytopenia, so the T cells may come from the graft donor. CDR3 in amino acids: CASSLMGYGYTF. In DNA form, the CDR3 reads TGTGCCAGCAGTTTGATGGGGTATGGCTACACCTTC.